This entry lists 20 T cell receptor beta chains sequenced from one sample in a study of identical twins. MiXCR was run by TCRdb on the 5' RACE reads, yielding one entry per CDR3 protein. The profile shows over 550,000 distinct CDR3 sequences, about 7% of them singletons. The same data also contributed to another study, on yellow fever vaccine responses in identical twins.

The sequenced sample consisted of PBMCs. All receptors come from a woman between 18 and 30 years old in good health.

This clonotype was detected ten times or more. This chain connects TRBV7-7 to TRBJ2-1; a possible D gene is TRBD2 (5 bases). The CDR3 runs to 18 residues. The germline V gene has CDR1 SSHAT and CDR2 FNYEAQ (reference sequence). V was pared by 5 bases and J by 0 bases, with 20 bases between. The CDR3 is CASSLREGGDPSYNEQFF. In DNA form, the CDR3 reads TGTGCCAGCAGCCTAAGGGAAGGAGGCGACCCCTCCTACAATGAGCAGTTCTTC.

This rearrangement joins TRBV10-2 to TRBJ2-7, with TRBD1 matching over 10 bases. The junction had 3 bases not matched to a gene; V was cut back by 3 bases and J by 4 bases. CDR1 is WSHSY and CDR2 is SAAADI in the germline V gene. The CDR3 is 14 amino acids. Written as DNA, the CDR3 is TGCGCCAGCAGTGAAGGGACAGGGGAATACGAGCAGTACTTC. Translating it yields CASSEGTGEYEQYF.

This clonotype has more than one count but fewer than ten. The rearrangement uses TRBV16 and TRBJ2-2; D is uncertain. Germline CDR1 and CDR2: KGHSY and FQNENV. The length of the CDR3 is 16 residues. The V end lost 2 bases, the J end lost 2 bases, and 12 bases lay between the germline ends. This CDR3 is CASSQRRPLNTGELFF. In DNA form, the CDR3 reads TGTGCCAGCAGCCAAAGGCGCCCATTAAACACCGGGGAGCTGTTTTTT.

This clonotype was found many times. V is TRBV29-1 and J is TRBJ2-1; D gene unclear. Trimming removed 6 bases at V and 4 bases at J, with 10 bases between. The CDR3 has 12 amino acids. The germline V gene encodes CDR1 SQVTM and CDR2 ANQGSEA. Written as DNA, the CDR3 is TGCAGCGTCGTCGTCCAATACAATGAGCAGTTCTTC. It encodes CSVVVQYNEQFF.

This clonotype showed up just a few times. The CDR3 loop reads CASSQDFPRDATDTQYF. The CDR3 nucleotides read TGTGCCAGCAGCCAAGATTTCCCCAGGGACGCCACAGATACGCAGTATTTT. The V and J genes are TRBV14 and TRBJ2-3; D tentatively reads TRBD1 or TRBD2 (5 bases each). CDR3 size: 17 residues. Trimming pared 0 bases from V and 2 bases from J, leaving 15 bases between. The germline V gene encodes CDR1 SGHDN and CDR2 FVKESK.

This clonotype has just a few counts. The CDR3 bases are TGTGCCAGCAGTTGGACCGGGAATTCACCCCTCCACTTT. It specifies CASSWTGNSPLHF. The chain couples TRBV6-2 or TRBV6-3 to TRBJ1-6; no reliable D call. Germline loops: CDR1 MNHEY, CDR2 SVGEGT. CDR3 size: 13 residues. Trimming left V 4 bases short and J 7 bases short, with 8 bases between.

The sample holds a few counts of this clonotype. The chain joins TRBV5-5 to TRBJ2-7; D is perhaps TRBD1 or TRBD2 (5 bases each). This CDR3 contains 15 residues. The ends were cut back, 6 bases at V and 4 bases at J, with 20 bases in the middle. Germline V gene data show CDR1 as SGHKS and CDR2 as YYEKEE (reference sequence). CDR3 amino acids: CASIDTEVGTYEQYV. The CDR3 DNA reads as TGTGCCAGCATCGACACGGAGGTCGGGACGTACGAGCAGTACGTC.

The rearrangement joins TRBV3-1 to TRBJ2-7; unclear D gene. Germline V gene data show CDR1 as LGHDT and CDR2 as YNNKEL (reference sequence). CDR3 length: 12 amino acids. V was trimmed by 1 base and J by 5 bases, leaving 6 bases between them. The CDR3 reads CASSQGLNEQYV. CDR3 sequence (DNA): TGTGCCAGCAGCCAAGGGCTTAACGAGCAGTACGTC.

This clonotype has ten or more counts. J is TRBJ2-2 and V is TRBV14, with no clear D. From germline, CDR1 is SGHDN and CDR2 FVKESK. Trimming pared 5 bases from V and 7 bases from J, leaving 14 bases between. CDR3 size: 14 residues. CDR3 sequence reads: CASSASRPIGELFF. CDR3 bases: TGTGCCAGCAGCGCGAGTCGACCAATCGGGGAGCTGTTTTTT. Supplemented by reference TRBV14 and TRBJ2-2, the full variable domain reads EAGVTQFPSHSVIEKGQTVTLRCDPISGHDNLYWYRRVMGKEIKFLLHFVKESKQDESGMPNNRFLAERTGGTYSTLKVQPAELEDSGVYFCASSASRPIGELFFGEGSRLTVL.

The V call is TRBV28, the J call TRBJ2-1, with 8 positions matching TRBD2. The CDR3 is 14 residues long. Germline V CDR1 and CDR2: MDHEN, SYDVKM. Trimming took 2 bases from V and 8 from J; bases not matched to a gene: 5. CDR3 coding DNA: TGTGCCAGCAGTTTAGGAGCGGGGGTCCATGAGCAGTTCTTC. Encoded protein: CASSLGAGVHEQFF.

This clonotype turned up a few times. The V and J genes are TRBV24-1 and TRBJ2-1; TRBD2 matches 16 bases. Germline-derived CDR1 and CDR2 are KGHDR and SFDVKD. V shed 2 bases and J 8 bases; nucleotides not matched to a gene: 8. The CDR3 runs to 18 residues. CDR3 coding DNA: TGTGCCACCAGTGATTACCCCGGGGGGACTAGCGGGGGGGATGAGCAGTTCTTC. Protein sequence: CATSDYPGGTSGGDEQFF.

In its sample, this clonotype was seen a few times. The chain carries TRBV10-1 and TRBJ1-5; 7 bases fit TRBD1. Unmatched junction bases numbered 15, after V lost 2 bases and J lost 5 bases. CDR3 length: 18 residues. Germline assignment: CDR1 WNHNN and CDR2 SYGVQD (reference sequence). The chain's CDR3 is CASSEPDREGCEDQPQHF. The CDR3 region has the DNA TGCGCCAGCAGTGAGCCCGACAGGGAAGGTTGTGAGGATCAGCCCCAGCATTTT.

This clonotype has a count of ten or more. The chain employs TRBV20-1 and TRBJ2-5; 7 nucleotides match TRBD2. CDR1 DFQATT and CDR2 SNEGSKA come from the germline V gene (reference sequence). V lost 5 bases to trimming and J lost 2 bases; unmatched junction nucleotides: 5. The CDR3 has 13 amino acids. The CDR3, as DNA: TGCAGTGCTGATCAGGGAGGGCAAGAGACCCAGTACTTC. Its protein product is CSADQGGQETQYF.

The chain combines TRBV20-1 with TRBJ1-2; D is uncertain. The V gene lost 5 bases and the J gene lost 0 bases, with 10 bases spanning the gap. The germline gives CDR1 DFQATT, CDR2 SNEGSKA (reference sequence). The CDR3 runs 13 residues. The CDR3 spells CSAPFVANYGYTF. In nucleotides, the CDR3 is TGCAGTGCTCCATTCGTAGCTAACTATGGCTACACCTTC.

This clonotype was seen a few times. The gene calls are TRBV7-2 and TRBJ2-7; D remains ambiguous. V lost 4 bases and J lost 4, with 17 bases in between. Germline V gives CDR1 SGHTA, CDR2 FQGNSA. The CDR3 extends over 15 amino acids. DNA for the CDR3: TGTGCCAGCAGCTCCTCTTTAGCTGTTAATTACGAGCAGTACTTC. This sequence encodes CASSSSLAVNYEQYF.

The V call is TRBV20-1, the J call TRBJ2-2; 7 bases align to TRBD1. This CDR3 is 14 amino acids long. The J segment lost 4 bases and the V segment lost 3 bases, leaving 5 bases of the junction unmatched. Germline lookup yields CDR1 DFQATT and CDR2 SNEGSKA (reference sequence). Here the CDR3 DNA reads TGCAGTGCTAGTGGGGGACAGAGCACCGGGGAGCTGTTTTTT. It translates to CSASGGQSTGELFF.

This clonotype occurred a few times. This sequence joins TRBV5-1 and TRBJ2-7; tentative D call: TRBD1 (8 bases). The germline V gene has CDR1 SGHRS and CDR2 YFSETQ. The CDR3 extends over 14 amino acids. V lost 4 bases to trimming and J lost 5 bases, with 16 bases between them. CDR3 residues: CASSLRTGRDEQYF. DNA of the CDR3: TGCGCCAGCAGCCTACGGACAGGGAGGGACGAGCAGTACTTC.

This clonotype was seen at least ten times. The chain couples TRBV12-3 or TRBV12-4 to TRBJ2-1; 11 nucleotides line up with TRBD2. The CDR3 has 15 residues. The V segment lost 6 bases and the J segment 6 bases; nucleotides outside the gene matches: 7. This CDR3 reads CASRTGTSGSNEQFF. DNA for the CDR3: TGTGCCAGCAGAACCGGGACTAGCGGATCCAATGAGCAGTTCTTC.

This clonotype was detected many times. V usage is TRBV12-3 or TRBV12-4 and J usage is TRBJ1-2; D may be TRBD1 (5 bases). CDR3 size: 17 residues. The V end lost 5 bases, the J end lost 2 bases, and 21 bases lay between the germline ends. CDR3 residues: CASSPGTVVVSNYGYTF. The DNA of the CDR3 is TGTGCCAGCAGTCCCGGGACCGTTGTTGTTTCGAACTATGGCTACACCTTC.

The sample holds a few counts of this clonotype. This chain joins TRBV5-1 and TRBJ2-1; TRBD2 aligns across 8 bases. Germline V gene sequence: CDR1 SGHRS, CDR2 YFSETQ. V shed 0 bases and J 8 bases; nucleotides not matched to a gene: 10. CDR3 length: 16 residues. The DNA of the CDR3 is TGCGCCAGCAGCTTGGGGCACACCGGGACTAGTGATGAGCAGTTCTTC. The encoded protein is CASSLGHTGTSDEQFF.